This entry is about one TCR beta chain. Its antigen remains unidentified. This specimen belongs to a study of CD8 T cells in ankylosing spondylitis. Study-wide results and caveats: Seemingly distinctive of ankylosing spondylitis blood was a TCR beta motif formed by eight highly homologous variants. Matched synovial fluid from ankylosing spondylitis patients was reported to be enriched for disease-linked clones.

In making TCR beta libraries, quantitative 5'-RACE with molecular barcodes was used. TCRdb independently ran MiXCR on the 5' RACE reads; one entry per CDR3 protein. Of under 170,000 distinct CDR3 sequences detected, about 42% appear once; the ten largest clones hold approximately 14%. The CDR3 contains 15 residues. Per the germline V gene, CDR1 is MDHEN and CDR2 is SYDVKM. Losses at the gene ends were 5 bases for V and 10 bases for J; bases not matched to a gene: 10. Sequencing was performed on synovial fluid, either unsorted or a sorted T cell fraction (not recorded which). This sequence originates from a male donor with ankylosing spondylitis. The J gene is TRBJ1-6, the V gene TRBV28; 8 bases are a match to TRBD1. Here the CDR3 reads CASSPSTGDESPLHF. The CDR3 DNA reads as TGTGCCAGCAGTCCCTCGACAGGGGATGAATCACCCCTCCACTTT.